Listed below are T cell receptor beta chains from one sample, sequenced in a study of blood T cell repertoires in COVID-19. Measured with immunoSEQ multiplex PCR; TCRdb has only the in-frame clones, and not every one. This sample has around 180,000 clones; 82% occur once, and the top ten carry roughly 10%. Sequencing input: peripheral blood. The receptors here all came from a woman older than 75 with active or convalescent COVID-19. The CDR3 runs from the conserved cysteine through the conserved F or W. The D gene is left open where the match is weak. The size entry is marked missing in some rows and otherwise reads once, few, many or a size class.

V: TRBV5-6
J: TRBJ2-1
D: .
size: .
CDR3: CASSLASVSYNEQFF
DNA: TGTGCCAGCAGCTTGGCCAGCGTCTCCTACAATGAGCAGTTCTTC

V: TRBV4-2
J: TRBJ1-1
D: .
size: .
CDR3: CASSVTVNTEAFF
DNA: TGTGCCAGCAGTGTGACAGTGAACACTGAAGCTTTCTTT

V: TRBV5-4
J: TRBJ1-4
D: TRBD1
size: .
CDR3: CASSLDEGAGEKLFF
DNA: TGTGCCAGCAGCTTGGATGAGGGGGCTGGGGAAAAACTGTTTTTT

V: TRBV5-1
J: TRBJ2-1
D: .
size: .
CDR3: CASSPNVGSYNEQFF
DNA: TGCGCCAGCAGTCCTAACGTCGGCTCCTACAATGAGCAGTTCTTC

V: TRBV4-2
J: TRBJ2-3
D: TRBD1
size: once
CDR3: CASSQEFGTGSLLAQYF
DNA: TGTGCCAGCAGCCAAGAATTTGGGACAGGATCTCTCCTAGCGCAGTATTTT

V: TRBV14
J: TRBJ1-1
D: .
size: .
CDR3: CASSPLGGNTEAFF
DNA: TGTGCCAGCAGCCCCCTGGGGGGGAACACTGAAGCTTTCTTT

V: TRBV6-2/TRBV6-3
J: TRBJ2-3
D: .
size: .
CDR3: CASSDGTAPQHTQYF
DNA: TGTGCCAGCAGCGACGGGACTGCCCCACAACATACGCAGTATTTT

V: TRBV18
J: TRBJ1-1
D: .
size: .
CDR3: CASSPQGRTEAFF
DNA: TGTGCCAGCTCACCTCAGGGGCGCACTGAAGCTTTCTTT

V: TRBV2
J: TRBJ2-1
D: TRBD1
size: .
CDR3: CASGLDRETEQFF
DNA: TGTGCCAGCGGCCTGGACAGGGAGACTGAGCAGTTCTTC

V: TRBV5-1
J: TRBJ2-3
D: TRBD2
size: .
CDR3: CASSLRTSARGTQYF
DNA: TGCGCCAGCAGCTTGAGAACTAGCGCAAGGGGTACGCAGTATTTT

V: TRBV10-3
J: TRBJ2-3
D: .
size: .
CDR3: CAISVIGGASTDTQYF
DNA: TGTGCCATCAGTGTTATAGGAGGGGCCAGCACAGATACGCAGTATTTT

V: TRBV7-2
J: TRBJ2-1
D: TRBD2
size: .
CDR3: CASSTRLAGEQFF
DNA: TGTGCCAGCAGCACCCGACTAGCGGGTGAGCAGTTCTTC

V: TRBV5-3
J: TRBJ1-5
D: .
size: once
CDR3: CARSLAPAIERQKLLNQPQHF
DNA: TGCGCCAGAAGCTTGGCTCCGGCAATAGAGCGGCAGAAACTCCTCAATCAGCCCCAGCATTTT

V: TRBV5-4
J: TRBJ1-2
D: .
size: .
CDR3: CATSTGDWGYTF
DNA: TGTGCCACCTCCACAGGAGATTGGGGCTACACCTTC

V: TRBV7-2
J: TRBJ2-5
D: .
size: .
CDR3: CASSSQMGRQETQYF
DNA: TGTGCCAGCAGCTCACAGATGGGGAGGCAAGAGACCCAGTACTTC

V: TRBV2
J: TRBJ1-5
D: TRBD1
size: .
CDR3: CASSEGHRGEHF
DNA: TGTGCCAGCAGTGAGGGCCACAGGGGAGAGCATTTT

V: TRBV18
J: TRBJ2-5
D: .
size: few
CDR3: CASSPSDRKQETQYF
DNA: TGTGCCAGCTCACCCTCTGACAGAAAACAAGAGACCCAGTACTTC

V: TRBV29-1
J: TRBJ1-1
D: .
size: .
CDR3: CSAETALGTEAFF
DNA: TGCAGCGCCGAGACAGCCCTTGGAACTGAAGCTTTCTTT

V: TRBV5-1
J: TRBJ2-1
D: .
size: few
CDR3: CASSLDVRRAYNEQFF
DNA: TGCGCCAGCAGCTTGGATGTGCGGAGGGCCTACAATGAGCAGTTCTTC

V: TRBV28
J: TRBJ1-2
D: TRBD1
size: .
CDR3: CASSPIQGAKQGYTF
DNA: TGTGCCAGCAGTCCGATACAGGGGGCGAAACAAGGCTACACCTTC

V: TRBV11-2
J: TRBJ1-4
D: .
size: .
CDR3: CASSLSWGRVEEKLFF
DNA: TGTGCCAGCAGCTTATCCTGGGGGCGGGTAGAAGAAAAACTGTTTTTT

V: TRBV7-3
J: TRBJ2-7
D: TRBD1
size: .
CDR3: CASSPRDSSYEQYF
DNA: TGTGCCAGCAGCCCCCGGGACAGTTCCTACGAGCAGTACTTC

V: TRBV4-2
J: TRBJ1-1
D: .
size: once
CDR3: CASSQVGGTEAFF
DNA: TGTGCCAGCAGCCAAGTGGGGGGCACTGAAGCTTTCTTT

V: TRBV2
J: TRBJ2-1
D: .
size: .
CDR3: CASSQQGSSYNEQFF
DNA: TGTGCCAGCAGCCAACAGGGTAGCTCCTACAATGAGCAGTTCTTC

V: TRBV6-1
J: TRBJ2-5
D: TRBD2
size: .
CDR3: CASSDGLAGANQETQYF
DNA: TGTGCCAGCAGTGACGGACTAGCGGGAGCAAACCAAGAGACCCAGTACTTC

V: TRBV4-2
J: TRBJ2-7
D: TRBD2
size: .
CDR3: CASSQDSREGEQYF
DNA: TGTGCCAGCAGCCAAGATTCGAGGGAGGGGGAGCAGTACTTC

V: TRBV5-4
J: TRBJ2-2
D: .
size: .
CDR3: CASSFGGGSSVAGELFF
DNA: TGTGCCAGCAGTTTTGGTGGCGGATCTAGCGTGGCCGGGGAGCTGTTTTTT

V: TRBV19
J: TRBJ1-1
D: .
size: few
CDR3: CASSIPRYNTEAFF
DNA: TGTGCCAGTAGTATCCCGAGGTATAACACTGAAGCTTTCTTT

V: TRBV7-9
J: TRBJ2-3
D: TRBD1
size: .
CDR3: CASSLEDRGTDTQYF
DNA: TGTGCCAGCAGCTTAGAGGACAGGGGAACAGATACGCAGTATTTT

V: TRBV19
J: TRBJ1-5
D: .
size: .
CDR3: CASNPLGGGNQPQHF
DNA: TGTGCCAGTAACCCCCTTGGGGGGGGGAATCAGCCCCAGCATTTT

V: TRBV9
J: TRBJ2-1
D: .
size: .
CDR3: CASSVGQPSTYNEQFF
DNA: TGTGCCAGCAGCGTCGGACAGCCTAGCACCTACAATGAGCAGTTCTTC

V: TRBV18
J: TRBJ2-1
D: TRBD1
size: once
CDR3: CASSPRQGASNEQFF
DNA: TGTGCCAGCTCACCGAGACAGGGGGCGTCAAATGAGCAGTTCTTC

V: TRBV2
J: TRBJ1-3
D: TRBD1
size: few
CDR3: CASSDRAGNTIYF
DNA: TGTGCCAGCAGCGACAGGGCCGGAAACACCATATATTTT

V: TRBV7-3
J: TRBJ2-3
D: .
size: .
CDR3: CASSLNLGGSTDTQYF
DNA: TGTGCCAGCAGCTTAAACCTTGGGGGGAGCACAGATACGCAGTATTTT

V: TRBV19
J: TRBJ2-1
D: .
size: .
CDR3: CATGDFSRDEQFF
DNA: TGTGCCACCGGGGACTTTTCCCGGGATGAGCAGTTCTTC

V: TRBV7-9
J: TRBJ1-1
D: .
size: .
CDR3: CASSLQGQMNTEAFF
DNA: TGTGCCAGCAGCTTACAAGGACAAATGAACACTGAAGCTTTCTTT

V: TRBV5-1
J: TRBJ1-1
D: .
size: .
CDR3: CASSLQGAYTEAFF
DNA: TGCGCCAGCAGCTTGCAGGGCGCGTACACTGAAGCTTTCTTT

V: TRBV7-2
J: TRBJ1-5
D: TRBD1
size: .
CDR3: CASSATGGGYGQPQHF
DNA: TGTGCCAGCAGCGCGACAGGGGGCGGATATGGTCAGCCCCAGCATTTT

V: TRBV7-3
J: TRBJ1-1
D: .
size: .
CDR3: CASSPSGGTEAFF
DNA: TGTGCCAGCAGCCCTTCCGGGGGAACTGAAGCTTTCTTT

V: TRBV6-5
J: TRBJ1-5
D: .
size: once
CDR3: CASSSGSNQPQHF
DNA: TGTGCCAGCAGCTCAGGGAGCAATCAGCCCCAGCATTTT

V: TRBV5-5
J: TRBJ2-2
D: TRBD1
size: .
CDR3: CASRHRGTGELFF
DNA: TGTGCCAGCAGGCACAGGGGAACCGGGGAGCTGTTTTTT

V: TRBV6-1
J: TRBJ1-6
D: .
size: .
CDR3: CASSEGPPGSSSYNSPLHF
DNA: TGTGCCAGCAGTGAGGGGCCCCCAGGCTCGAGCTCCTATAATTCACCCCTCCACTTT

V: TRBV7-2
J: TRBJ1-1
D: .
size: .
CDR3: CASSFQGRDTEAFF
DNA: TGTGCCAGCAGCTTTCAGGGGCGGGACACTGAAGCTTTCTTT

V: TRBV6-4
J: TRBJ1-2
D: .
size: .
CDR3: CASSDGHGYTF
DNA: TGTGCCAGCAGTGATGGCCATGGCTACACCTTC

V: TRBV7-9
J: TRBJ1-1
D: TRBD1
size: .
CDR3: CASSRTTGEHEAFF
DNA: TGTGCCAGCAGCAGAACGACAGGGGAACATGAAGCTTTCTTT

V: TRBV27
J: TRBJ2-3
D: TRBD1
size: .
CDR3: CASSRGDRGTDTQYF
DNA: TGTGCCAGCAGTCGAGGGGACAGGGGCACAGATACGCAGTATTTT

V: TRBV7-9
J: TRBJ2-5
D: .
size: once
CDR3: CASSLGLFSGQETQYF
DNA: TGTGCCAGCAGCTTAGGGCTTTTCAGCGGCCAAGAGACCCAGTACTTC

V: TRBV27
J: TRBJ2-2
D: TRBD2
size: few
CDR3: CASTPGRGNTGELFF
DNA: TGTGCCAGCACACCCGGGAGGGGGAACACCGGGGAGCTGTTTTTT